This T cell receptor beta chain was observed in a study of CD8+ T cells in alopecia areata. Findings of the study overall: Compared with mice, patients displayed less clear TCR sharing, possibly for HLA-related reasons.

Extracted RNA was reverse transcribed, and the resulting cDNA served as sequencing template. This table comes from immunoSEQ multiplex PCR, and its TCRdb copy is limited to in-frame clones, with some not included. The data contain 95,000 to 110,000 clones, 65% to 90% of them singletons. The germline CDR1 and CDR2 sequences are MDHEN and SYDVKM. The CDR3 is 12 residues long. V was shortened by 4 bases and J by 8 bases, with 9 bases between the two germline ends. As to this clone: Its antigen is currently unknown.

Treatment indicated: oral pan-JAK inhibitor, 5-10 mg twice daily. The receptor's source is a human donor with alopecia areata. The genes are TRBV28 and TRBJ2-1; D remains unclear. The source was CD8+ T cells sorted from blood, collected at approximately week 30, from a patient treated with tofacitinib. CDR3 coding DNA: TGTGCCAGCAGTTACACCCGAGATGAGCAGTTCTTC. This sequence encodes CASSYTRDEQFF.